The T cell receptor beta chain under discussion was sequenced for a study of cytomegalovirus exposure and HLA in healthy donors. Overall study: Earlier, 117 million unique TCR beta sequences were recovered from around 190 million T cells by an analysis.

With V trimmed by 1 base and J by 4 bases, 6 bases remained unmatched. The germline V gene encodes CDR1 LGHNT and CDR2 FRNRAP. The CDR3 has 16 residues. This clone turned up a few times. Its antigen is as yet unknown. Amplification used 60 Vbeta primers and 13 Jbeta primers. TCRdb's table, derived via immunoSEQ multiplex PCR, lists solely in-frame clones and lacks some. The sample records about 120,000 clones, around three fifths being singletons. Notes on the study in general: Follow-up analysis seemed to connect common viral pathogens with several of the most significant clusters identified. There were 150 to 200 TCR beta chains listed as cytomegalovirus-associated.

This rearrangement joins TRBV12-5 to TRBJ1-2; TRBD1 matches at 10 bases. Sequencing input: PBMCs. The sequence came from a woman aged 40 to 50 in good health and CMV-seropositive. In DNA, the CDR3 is TGTGCTAGTGGTTTGGGAGGCAGGACAGGGGGCTATGGCTACACCTTC. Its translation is CASGLGGRTGGYGYTF.